This T cell receptor (beta chain) was observed in a study of human T cells and chemical hapten exposure. The authors' total RNA extraction used unfractionated whole blood. The study's library attached unique molecular identifiers to single cDNA molecules. Via MiXCR, TCRdb re-called the 5' RACE reads, giving one row per CDR3 protein. The sample contains approximately 140,000 distinct CDR3 sequences, 4.1% of which appear only once. Per the germline V gene, CDR1 is KGHSH and CDR2 is LQKENI. This CDR3 region has 15 residues. The V gene lost 6 bases and the J gene lost 4 bases, with 17 bases spanning the gap. This clonotype was counted many times.

The chain uses TRBV18 and TRBJ2-3; D may be TRBD2 (6 bases). This clonotype originated in a female donor in good health. The chain's CDR3 is CASSQGLYLPDTQYF. Written as DNA, the CDR3 is TGTGCCAGCTCTCAGGGACTTTATCTTCCAGATACGCAGTATTTT.